The 28 T cell receptor beta chains presented below share a single source sample, sequenced in a study of T cell responses to AZD1222 COVID-19 vaccine. Clones were read by immunoSEQ multiplex PCR, and TCRdb kept only the in-frame ones, dropping some. Found here are 96,000 or so clones, 80% to 90% of them singletons; the top ten hold roughly 1.7%. Sequenced here: peripheral blood, sampled on day 0 of AZD1222 vaccination. These TCRs come from an adult in good health.

This chain links TRBV7-8 with TRBJ2-7, with 10 bases lining up with TRBD1. CDR1 is SGHVS, CDR2 FQNEAQ, per germline. This CDR3 is 15 amino acids long. The trim removed 2 bases at V and 5 bases at J, leaving 6 bases unmatched. Here the CDR3 reads CASSLWGQGYHEQYF. Written as DNA, the CDR3 is TGTGCCAGCAGCTTATGGGGACAGGGGTACCACGAGCAGTACTTC.

The genes are TRBV6-5 and TRBJ1-1, with D unclear. With 6 bases removed from V and 2 bases from J, the gap between germline ends came to 13 bases. Germline V gene sequence: CDR1 MNHEY, CDR2 SVGAGI. The CDR3 has 14 residues. The CDR3 loop reads CASSSPGDNTEAFF. CDR3 coding DNA: TGTGCCAGCAGCTCCCCGGGCGATAACACTGAAGCTTTCTTT.

The V gene is TRBV19, the J gene TRBJ2-1, with 9 bases fitting TRBD1. This CDR3 has 13 amino acids. CDR1 is LNHDA, CDR2 SQIVND, per germline (reference sequence). V lost 5 bases to trimming and J lost 8 bases; unmatched junction nucleotides: 4. DNA of the CDR3: TGTGCCAGTAGTCCTTGGACAGGGGATGAGCAGTTCTTC. This gives the protein CASSPWTGDEQFF.

J is TRBJ1-2 and V is TRBV7-8, with D unresolved. Looked up from germline, CDR1 is SGHVS and CDR2 is FQNEAQ. The CDR3 runs 18 residues. V lost 1 base, J lost 3 bases, and 21 bases lay in between. The CDR3 sequence is CASSLGSAVWAADYGYTF. For the CDR3, the DNA is TGTGCCAGCAGCTTAGGGAGTGCTGTCTGGGCCGCGGACTATGGCTACACCTTC.

The J gene is TRBJ1-2, the V gene TRBV4-3, with D possibly being TRBD1 (6 bases). The CDR3 sequence is 16 residues long. The V end lost 0 bases, the J end lost 3 bases, and 14 bases lay between the germline ends. CDR1 LGHNA and CDR2 YSLEER come from the germline V gene. The CDR3 region is CASSQDFGGRDYGYTF. The DNA of the CDR3 is TGCGCCAGCAGCCAAGATTTTGGGGGCAGAGACTATGGCTACACCTTC.

The genes are TRBV5-1 and TRBJ2-2; D is undetermined. The CDR3 loop spans 12 amino acids. Germline lookup yields CDR1 SGHRS and CDR2 YFSETQ. V lost 5 bases to trimming and J lost 7 bases, with 9 bases between them. CDR3 DNA sequence: TGCGCCAGCAGTCGATACATCGGGGAGCTGTTTTTT. Its translation is CASSRYIGELFF. The full variable domain, rest sourced from reference TRBV5-1 and TRBJ2-2, is KAGVTQTPRYLIKTRGQQVTLSCSPISGHRSVSWYQQTPGQGLQFLFEYFSETQRNKGNFPGRFSGRQFSNSRSEMNVSTLELGDSALYLCASSRYIGELFFGEGSRLTVL.

The rearrangement uses TRBV19 and TRBJ1-1, with D unresolved. The CDR3 loop spans 13 amino acids. The germline V gene encodes CDR1 LNHDA and CDR2 SQIVND (reference sequence). Trimming left V 2 bases short and J 4 bases short, with 8 bases between. The CDR3 DNA is TGTGCCAGTAGTATAAGATTTGGCACTGAAGCTTTCTTT. Translation: CASSIRFGTEAFF. Looking up the rest from reference TRBV19 and TRBJ1-1 gives the full variable domain: DGGITQSPKYLFRKEGQNVTLSCEQNLNHDAMYWYRQDPGQGLRLIYYSQIVNDFQKGDIAEGYSVSREKKESFPLTVTSAQKNPTAFYLCASSIRFGTEAFFGQGTRLTVV.

The chain combines TRBV7-9 with TRBJ1-5; the D gene is possibly TRBD1 (6 bases). There are 16 residues in the CDR3. The V end lost 5 bases, the J end lost 2 bases, and 16 bases lay between the germline ends. Germline CDR1 is SEHNR and CDR2 is FQNEAQ (reference sequence). The CDR3 sequence: CASSRVGAGGNQPQHF. CDR3 coding DNA: TGTGCCAGCAGCCGAGTTGGGGCAGGGGGCAATCAGCCCCAGCATTTT.

V gene TRBV7-2 combines with J gene TRBJ1-2, with D possibly being TRBD1 (5 bases). Between the trimmed V and J ends, which lost 5 bases and 2 bases, there was a span of 15 bases. Per germline, CDR1 SGHTA and CDR2 FQGNSA. The CDR3 length is 15 residues. The CDR3 DNA sequence: TGTGCCAGCAGCGCGGTCGGGGGTCAAAACTATGGCTACACCTTC. This translates into CASSAVGGQNYGYTF.

With respect to this clone: The germline gene is not matched at one end of the junction; a read error may be the cause. The chain combines TRBV11-2 with TRBJ1-4, with D unresolved. Germline V lookup: CDR1 SGHAT, CDR2 FQNNGV. The CDR3 contains 12 residues. Written as DNA, the CDR3 is TGTGCCAGCAGCGGCCCGGGCCTCTCCCATAATTTT. Its translation is CASSGPGLSHNF.

The rearrangement links TRBV19 to TRBJ1-6; TRBD1 matches 9 bases. V lost 3 bases, J lost 10 bases, and 7 bases stayed unmatched. The CDR3 extends over 15 amino acids. Germline V gives CDR1 LNHDA, CDR2 SQIVND (reference sequence). CDR3 nucleotides: TGTGCCAGTAGTATTCTGAGGGGACAGGGCTCACCCCTCCACTTT. Translation gives CASSILRGQGSPLHF.

The chain recombines TRBV3-1 (or the pseudogene TRBV3-2) with TRBJ1-5; TRBD1 is a possible D gene (6 bases). V was clipped by 2 bases and J by 8 bases, with 10 bases between them. Germline CDR1 is LGHDT and CDR2 is YNNKEL (reference sequence). CDR3 length: 13 residues. This chain's CDR3 is CASSQLEGEPQHF. For the CDR3, the DNA is TGTGCCAGCAGCCAACTGGAGGGGGAGCCCCAGCATTTT.

The gene calls are TRBV3-1 (or the pseudogene TRBV3-2) and TRBJ2-1; D perhaps matches TRBD2 (7 bases). Germline V gene lookup returns CDR1 LGHDT and CDR2 YNNKEL (reference sequence). The CDR3 is made up of 15 amino acids. V was cut by 8 bases and J by 9 bases, with 23 bases left in between. This CDR3 is CASRDPGGPLREQFF. The CDR3 nucleotides are TGTGCCAGCCGGGACCCGGGGGGCCCACTGCGTGAGCAGTTCTTC.

The V and J genes are TRBV2 and TRBJ2-5; 7 positions agree with TRBD1. This CDR3 has 15 amino acids. In germline, CDR1 is SNHLY, CDR2 FYNNEI. The V and J ends lost 2 bases and 5 bases, in that order; junction bases with no gene match: 8. The CDR3 region is CASSEQGQKIETQYF. In nucleotides, the CDR3 is TGTGCCAGCAGTGAACAGGGACAGAAGATCGAGACCCAGTACTTC.

The genes are TRBV5-1 and TRBJ1-1; perhaps TRBD1 as D (5 bases). Between the trimmed V and J ends, which lost 4 bases and 8 bases, there was a span of 15 bases. The length of the CDR3 is 13 residues. CDR1 SGHRS and CDR2 YFSETQ come from the germline V gene. The CDR3 nucleotides read TGCGCCAGCAGCCAGGCCTTGGGGCTAGAAGCTTTCTTT. It is translated as CASSQALGLEAFF. Combining the CDR3 with reference TRBV5-1 and TRBJ1-1 gives the whole variable domain KAGVTQTPRYLIKTRGQQVTLSCSPISGHRSVSWYQQTPGQGLQFLFEYFSETQRNKGNFPGRFSGRQFSNSRSEMNVSTLELGDSALYLCASSQALGLEAFFGQGTRLTVV.

A word on this clone: Relative to the germline gene, one junction end is altered; a read error may explain this. The chain recombines TRBV28 with TRBJ2-7, with 10 nucleotides matching TRBD1. CDR1 MDHEN and CDR2 SYDVKM come from the germline V gene. This CDR3 is built from 13 residues. The CDR3 is CASSQPWEGQGFF. The CDR3 nucleotides are TGTGCCAGCAGTCAGCCATGGGAGGGACAGGGGTTTTTC.

This clone was recorded once. The genes are TRBV10-3 and TRBJ1-4; no definite D call. CDR1 is ENHRY and CDR2 is SYGVKD in the germline V gene. This CDR3 is built from 12 residues. V lost 0 bases, J lost 7 bases, and 3 bases lay in between. CDR3 nucleotide sequence: TGTGCCATCAGTGAGTCGGGTGAAAAACTGTTTTTT. Protein sequence: CAISESGEKLFF.

The chain employs TRBV6-5 and TRBJ2-7; D might be TRBD2 (7 bases). The V gene lost 2 bases and the J gene lost 3 bases, with 11 bases spanning the gap. The germline CDR1 and CDR2 sequences are MNHEY and SVGAGI. This CDR3 is 14 amino acids long. The CDR3 coding sequence is TGTGCCAGCAGTTACCGGGGGGCGATCTACGAGCAGTACTTC. Translated: CASSYRGAIYEQYF.

The chain employs TRBV5-1 and TRBJ2-3, with D uncertain. The CDR3 runs to 11 residues. Trimming shortened V by 3 bases and J by 7 bases, and 6 bases separated the two germline ends. Germline CDR1 SGHRS, CDR2 YFSETQ. The CDR3 loop is CASSSEYTQYF. The CDR3, as DNA: TGCGCCAGCAGCTCGGAGTATACGCAGTATTTT.

The J gene is TRBJ1-6, the V gene TRBV9; 7 bases agree with TRBD1. Germline CDR1 and CDR2: SGDLS and YYNGEE. CDR3 length equals 16 residues. J gave up 7 bases and V 4 bases, and 11 bases lay outside the gene matches. The CDR3 here is CASSPDRDRENSPLHF. The CDR3 DNA reads as TGTGCCAGCAGCCCAGACCGGGACAGAGAGAATTCACCCCTCCACTTT.

J is TRBJ1-1 and V is TRBV7-9; D is perhaps TRBD1 (6 bases). The CDR3 spans 14 residues. Germline V gene lookup returns CDR1 SEHNR and CDR2 FQNEAQ (reference sequence). The V and J ends lost 4 bases and 3 bases respectively, with 12 bases between them. Here the CDR3 reads CASSSQGLDTEAFF. In nucleotides, the CDR3 is TGTGCCAGCAGCTCGCAGGGGCTCGACACTGAAGCTTTCTTT.

This sequence joins TRBV19 and TRBJ2-1; 12 bases are a match to TRBD2. CDR1 and CDR2 from the germline V gene are LNHDA and SQIVND (reference sequence). V was pared by 5 bases and J by 5 bases, with 13 bases of the junction left unmatched. The CDR3 consists of 18 residues. Written as DNA, the CDR3 is TGTGCCAGTAGTGAAGAACCCCCCGGACTAGCGGGGAACAATGAGCAGTTCTTC. Its translation: CASSEEPPGLAGNNEQFF.

Written as DNA, the CDR3 is TGTGCCAGCAGCTTAGTTTCACAGGGTGGTATCGGGGAGCTGTTTTTT. It encodes CASSLVSQGGIGELFF. V is TRBV7-2 and J is TRBJ2-2; weak D call: TRBD1 (6 bases). Germline V gene lookup returns CDR1 SGHTA and CDR2 FQGNSA. V was shortened by 1 base and J by 7 bases, with 16 bases between the two germline ends. The CDR3 contains 16 residues. Variable domain in full (rest from reference TRBV7-2 and TRBJ2-2): GAGVSQSPSNKVTEKGKDVELRCDPISGHTALYWYRQSLGQGLEFLIYFQGNSAPDKSGLPSDRFSAERTGGSVSTLTIQRTQQEDSAVYLCASSLVSQGGIGELFFGEGSRLTVL.

This clone has a single count. V usage is TRBV18 and J usage is TRBJ1-2; the match to TRBD1 covers 7 bases. Germline CDR1 and CDR2: KGHSH and LQKENI. This CDR3 has 15 residues. The V and J ends lost 2 bases and 4 bases, in that order; junction bases with no gene match: 7. The DNA for the CDR3 is TGTGCCAGCTCACCAGGAGCAGGGGGTAGCTATGGCTACACCTTC. Translation: CASSPGAGGSYGYTF.

This clone was counted between two and nine times. This chain links TRBV2 with TRBJ1-5; TRBD1 might be the D (5 bases). CDR3 size: 13 residues. The V gene's germline CDR1 is SNHLY and CDR2 FYNNEI. V lost 8 bases to trimming and J lost 3 bases, with 11 bases between them. CDR3 sequence: CASYGTDNQPQHF. The CDR3 DNA reads TGTGCCAGCTACGGGACGGACAATCAGCCCCAGCATTTT.

This clone came up once. This rearrangement joins TRBV12-3 or TRBV12-4 to TRBJ1-1; maybe TRBD1 (5 bases). V lost 7 bases and J 4 bases, leaving 13 bases between the germline ends. The CDR3 is 13 residues long. CDR3 DNA sequence: TGTGCCAGCATTCGGACCGGGGGCACTGAAGCTTTCTTT. Translated, it gives CASIRTGGTEAFF.

The genes are TRBV19 and TRBJ1-4, with TRBD1 matching 7 bases. CDR1 is LNHDA, CDR2 SQIVND, per germline (reference sequence). Trimming removed 7 bases from V and 5 bases from J; junction bases left unmatched: 10. The CDR3 spans 15 residues. The chain's CDR3 is CASTPDRSSNEKLFF. CDR3 sequence (DNA): TGTGCCAGTACCCCGGACAGGAGCAGCAATGAAAAACTGTTTTTT.

The chain employs TRBV19 and TRBJ1-2; D remains unclear. This CDR3 spans 15 amino acids. The germline V gene has CDR1 LNHDA and CDR2 SQIVND (reference sequence). V dropped 1 base and J dropped 4 bases, with 13 bases sitting between them. For the CDR3, the DNA is TGTGCCAGTAGTATAGGTGGACGGCCCCTCTATGGCTACACCTTC. This sequence encodes CASSIGGRPLYGYTF.